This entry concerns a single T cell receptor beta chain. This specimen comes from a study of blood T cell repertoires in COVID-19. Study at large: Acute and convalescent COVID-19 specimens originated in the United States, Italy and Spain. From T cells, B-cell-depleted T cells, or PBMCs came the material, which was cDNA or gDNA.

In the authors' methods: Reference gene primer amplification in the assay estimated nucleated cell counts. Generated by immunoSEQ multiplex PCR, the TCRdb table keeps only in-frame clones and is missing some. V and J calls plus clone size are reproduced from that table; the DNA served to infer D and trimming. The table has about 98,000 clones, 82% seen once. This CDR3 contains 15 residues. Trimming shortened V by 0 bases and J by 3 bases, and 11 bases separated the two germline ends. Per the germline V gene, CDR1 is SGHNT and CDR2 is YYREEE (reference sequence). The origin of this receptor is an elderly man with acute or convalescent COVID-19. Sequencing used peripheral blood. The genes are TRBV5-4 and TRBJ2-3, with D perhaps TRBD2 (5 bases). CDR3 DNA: TGTGCCAGCAGCTTGGCGGGTAGCGCAACAGATACGCAGTATTTT. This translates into CASSLAGSATDTQYF.